These 17 T cell receptor beta chains came from one sample sequenced in a study of identical twins. One entry per CDR3 protein, called by TCRdb with MiXCR from the 5' RACE reads. The sample holds approximately 690,000 distinct CDR3 sequences, 5.5% to 6.5% seen once. The sequenced sample was naive T cells sorted from blood. These receptors all come from a man aged 18-30 years in good health.

This clonotype was detected ten times or more. V and J are TRBV5-6 and TRBJ2-5, with 7 bases aligning to TRBD1. The CDR3 is 13 residues long. The J segment lost 5 bases and the V segment lost 3 bases, leaving 4 bases of the junction unmatched. Germline V gives CDR1 SGHDT, CDR2 YYEEEE. The CDR3 sequence is CASSSRGKETQYF. The CDR3 nucleotides are TGTGCCAGCAGCTCCAGGGGGAAGGAGACCCAGTACTTC.

This clonotype was recorded a few times. The CDR3 DNA reads TGTGCCTGGCAGACTAGCGCTAGCACAGATACGCAGTATTTT. Amino acids: CAWQTSASTDTQYF. The chain joins TRBV30 to TRBJ2-3, with TRBD2 identical over 8 bases. With V trimmed by 5 bases and J by 0 bases, 4 bases remained unmatched. Germline loops: CDR1 GTSNPN, CDR2 SVGIG (reference sequence). CDR3 length: 14 amino acids. Full variable domain (missing parts from reference TRBV30 and TRBJ2-3): SQTIHQWPATLVQPVGSPLSLECTVEGTSNPNLYWYRQAAGRGLQLLFYSVGIGQISSEVPQNLSASRPQDRQFILSSKKLLLSDSGFYLCAWQTSASTDTQYFGPGTRLTVL.

The chain recombines TRBV6-1 with TRBJ2-4; 7 bases fit TRBD1. The CDR3 extends over 15 amino acids. V shed 7 bases, J shed 2 bases, and the junction held 8 bases outside the gene matches. Germline-derived CDR1 and CDR2 are MNHNS and SASEGT. The CDR3 spells CASTQRGQSKNIQYF. CDR3 nucleotides: TGTGCCAGCACCCAGAGGGGACAGTCCAAAAACATTCAGTACTTC.

This clonotype has at least ten counts. The chain carries TRBV13 and TRBJ2-5; a possible D gene is TRBD1 (5 bases). V lost 5 bases and J lost 1, with 8 bases in between. This CDR3 has 13 amino acids. Germline lookup yields CDR1 PRHDT and CDR2 FYEKMQ (reference sequence). The CDR3 spells CASSPDSQETQYF. The CDR3 bases are TGTGCCAGCAGCCCAGACAGCCAAGAGACCCAGTACTTC.

This clonotype has at least ten counts. The J gene is TRBJ2-5, the V gene TRBV5-1; D not resolved. V was clipped by 4 bases and J by 1 base, with 8 bases between them. This CDR3 spans 13 amino acids. Germline V gene sequence: CDR1 SGHRS, CDR2 YFSETQ. CDR3 sequence (DNA): TGCGCCAGCAGCCCAACCCCCCAAGAGACCCAGTACTTC. Its protein product is CASSPTPQETQYF. Variable domain in full (rest from reference TRBV5-1 and TRBJ2-5): KAGVTQTPRYLIKTRGQQVTLSCSPISGHRSVSWYQQTPGQGLQFLFEYFSETQRNKGNFPGRFSGRQFSNSRSEMNVSTLELGDSALYLCASSPTPQETQYFGPGTRLLVL.

This clonotype was seen repeatedly, ten times or more. The V gene is TRBV27, the J gene TRBJ2-1; tentative D call: TRBD1 (5 bases). The CDR3 runs to 16 residues. From germline, CDR1 is MNHEY and CDR2 SMNVEV (reference sequence). V was pared by 7 bases and J by 2 bases, with 18 bases between. CDR3 coding DNA: TGTGCCAGCACTTCCGCTCCACAGGACCCCTACAATGAGCAGTTCTTC. Translation gives CASTSAPQDPYNEQFF.

This clonotype was seen ten or more times. V and J are TRBV15 and TRBJ1-3; D gene unclear. Germline values: CDR1 LNHNV, CDR2 YYDKDF (reference sequence). V lost 1 base to trimming and J lost 4 bases, with 5 bases between them. The CDR3 covers 13 residues. The CDR3 is CATSRVEGNTIYF. DNA of the CDR3: TGTGCCACCAGCAGAGTGGAGGGAAACACCATATATTTT.

Concerning this clonotype itself: This may arise from a read error, as a much more abundant clone is one base away. The chain is built from TRBV29-1 and TRBJ2-2, with D possibly being TRBD2 (5 bases). The germline CDR1 and CDR2 sequences are SQVTM and ANQGSEA. The CDR3 is 12 residues long. The CDR3 spells CSVSDNTGEQFF. DNA for the CDR3: TGCAGCGTTTCGGATAACACCGGGGAGCAGTTTTTT.

Many counts were recorded for this clonotype. The chain has TRBV28 and TRBJ2-3; no reliable D call. The CDR3 is 14 residues long. Per germline, CDR1 MDHEN and CDR2 SYDVKM. The germline V and J ends were trimmed by 5 bases and 4 bases, with 13 bases remaining between them. CDR3 nucleotide sequence: TGTGCCAGCAGTCCTCTAGTTAGGTCAGATACGCAGTATTTT. It is translated as CASSPLVRSDTQYF.

The table lists this clonotype with many counts. The rearrangement joins TRBV5-6 to TRBJ2-7, with D perhaps TRBD1 (6 bases). CDR3 length equals 14 residues. Trimming took off 0 bases at V and 3 bases at J, with 10 bases between the two ends. CDR1 SGHDT and CDR2 YYEEEE come from the germline V gene. The CDR3 DNA reads as TGTGCCAGCAGCTTGGAAACCAGGGGCTACGAGCAGTACTTC. Translation gives CASSLETRGYEQYF.

In this sample, this clonotype turned up a few times. This sequence joins TRBV7-2 and TRBJ2-3; D is unresolved. This CDR3 is 16 amino acids long. The germline V and J ends were trimmed by 0 bases and 0 bases, with 10 bases remaining between them. The germline gives CDR1 SGHTA, CDR2 FQGNSA. The CDR3 DNA is TGTGCCAGCAGCTTAGCGCGCGGAATTAGCACAGATACGCAGTATTTT. This sequence encodes CASSLARGISTDTQYF.

The V and J genes are TRBV15 and TRBJ2-1; TRBD2 matches at 8 bases. The V and J ends lost 6 bases and 5 bases, in that order; junction bases with no gene match: 12. The CDR3 sequence is 16 residues long. In germline, CDR1 is LNHNV, CDR2 YYDKDF (reference sequence). The DNA for the CDR3 is TGTGCCACCAGTCTTACGGGAGGGCCCGCAAACAATGAGCAGTTCTTC. Translating it yields CATSLTGGPANNEQFF.

This clonotype was observed a single time. Just one base apart from a much larger clone, this may be a read error. The chain has TRBV20-1 and TRBJ2-5; weak D call: TRBD2 (6 bases). V shed 6 bases and J shed 2 bases, with 16 bases lying between them. The CDR3 has 14 amino acids. Per the germline V gene, CDR1 is DFQATT and CDR2 is SNEGSKA (reference sequence). The CDR3 sequence is CSASKVGRQETQYF. The CDR3 DNA reads as TGCAGTGCCTCCAAAGTCGGGAGACAAGAGACCCAGTACTTC.

Ten or more counts support this clonotype. The V and J genes are TRBV25-1 and TRBJ2-1, with TRBD2 matching 10 bases. CDR3 length equals 16 residues. V shed 7 bases and J 9 bases; nucleotides not matched to a gene: 15. Germline V CDR1 and CDR2: MGHDK, SYGVNS. CDR3 loop: CASNLKREGRLREQFF. CDR3 coding DNA: TGTGCCAGCAACCTTAAGCGGGAGGGCCGACTCCGTGAGCAGTTCTTC.

This clonotype was observed at least ten times. The chain combines TRBV5-6 with TRBJ2-3; D possibly matches TRBD1 or TRBD2 (5 bases each). Trimming took 4 bases from V and 2 from J, leaving 20 bases between them. The CDR3 extends over 17 amino acids. Per the germline V gene, CDR1 is SGHDT and CDR2 is YYEEEE. The CDR3 nucleotides read TGTGCCAGCAGCCTGCCTACCGGGACGCGTTCCACAGATACGCAGTATTTT. Its translation: CASSLPTGTRSTDTQYF.

This clonotype has at least ten counts. V gene TRBV15 combines with J gene TRBJ2-5; D is unclear. In germline, CDR1 is LNHNV, CDR2 YYDKDF (reference sequence). Trimming took off 5 bases at V and 4 bases at J, with 11 bases between the two ends. The CDR3 sequence is 13 residues long. The CDR3 is CATSYALTETQYF. The CDR3 coding sequence is TGTGCCACCAGCTATGCATTAACAGAGACCCAGTACTTC. Looking up the rest from reference TRBV15 and TRBJ2-5 gives the full variable domain: DAMVIQNPRYQVTQFGKPVTLSCSQTLNHNVMYWYQQKSSQAPKLLFHYYDKDFNNEADTPDNFQSRRPNTSFCFLDIRSPGLGDTAMYLCATSYALTETQYFGPGTRLLVL.

This clonotype was found many times. The rearrangement uses TRBV6-4 and TRBJ2-4; 7 bases fit TRBD1. Germline CDR1 reads MRHNA; CDR2 reads SNTAGT. The CDR3 totals 13 residues. V shed 6 bases and J 6 bases; nucleotides not matched to a gene: 5. CDR3 sequence: CASSLGQTNIQYF. The CDR3 DNA reads TGTGCCAGCAGCCTGGGACAGACAAACATTCAGTACTTC.